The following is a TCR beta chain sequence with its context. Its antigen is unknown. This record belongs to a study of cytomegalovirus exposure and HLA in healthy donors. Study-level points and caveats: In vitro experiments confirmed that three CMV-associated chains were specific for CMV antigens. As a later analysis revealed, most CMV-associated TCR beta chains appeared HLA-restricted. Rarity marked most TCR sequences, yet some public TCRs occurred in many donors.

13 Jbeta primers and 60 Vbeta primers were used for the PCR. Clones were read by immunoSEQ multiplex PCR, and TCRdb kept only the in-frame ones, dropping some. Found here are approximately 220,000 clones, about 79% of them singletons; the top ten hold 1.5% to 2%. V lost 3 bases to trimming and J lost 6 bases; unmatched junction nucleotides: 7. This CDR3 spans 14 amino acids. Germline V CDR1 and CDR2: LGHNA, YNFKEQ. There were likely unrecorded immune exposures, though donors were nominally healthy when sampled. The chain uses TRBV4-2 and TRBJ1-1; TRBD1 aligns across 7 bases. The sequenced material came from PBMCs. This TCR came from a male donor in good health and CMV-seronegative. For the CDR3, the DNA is TGTGCCAGCAGCCAGGGGGGAGACAGGGCTGAAGCTTTCTTT. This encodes CASSQGGDRAEAFF.